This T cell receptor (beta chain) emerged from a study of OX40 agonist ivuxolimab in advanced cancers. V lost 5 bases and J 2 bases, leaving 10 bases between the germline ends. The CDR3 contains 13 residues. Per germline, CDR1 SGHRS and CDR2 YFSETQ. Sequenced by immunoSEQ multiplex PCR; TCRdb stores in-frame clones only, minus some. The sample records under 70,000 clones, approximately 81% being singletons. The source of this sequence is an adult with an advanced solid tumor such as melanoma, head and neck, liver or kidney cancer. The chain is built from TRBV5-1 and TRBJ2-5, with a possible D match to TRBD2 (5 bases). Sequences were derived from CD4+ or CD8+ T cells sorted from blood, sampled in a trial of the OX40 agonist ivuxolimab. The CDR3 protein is CASRRGSQETQYF. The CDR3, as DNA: TGCGCCAGCAGACGGGGTTCACAAGAGACCCAGTACTTC.